A single sample is the source of the 32 T cell receptor beta chains below, sequenced in a study of blood T cell repertoires in COVID-19. Produced via immunoSEQ multiplex PCR; TCRdb's table is partial and in-frame only. Altogether under 250,000 clones are present, approximately 82% being singletons, with the ten largest covering around 3.5%. The sequencing sample was made of peripheral blood. These receptors originate from a woman younger than 30 with acute or convalescent COVID-19.

CDR3 residues: CASSLNRAYEQYF. DNA of the CDR3: TGTGCCAGCAGCTTGAACAGGGCCTACGAGCAGTACTTC. This sequence joins TRBV7-8 and TRBJ2-7; the D gene is possibly TRBD1 (6 bases). V shed 3 bases and J shed 2 bases, with 8 bases lying between them. CDR1 and CDR2 from the germline V gene are SGHVS and FQNEAQ. The length of the CDR3 is 13 residues.

This clone was seen a few times. V usage is TRBV19 and J usage is TRBJ1-5; a weak D match, TRBD1 (6 bases). V lost 6 bases to trimming and J lost 3 bases, with 15 bases between them. Germline CDR1 is LNHDA and CDR2 is SQIVND (reference sequence). The CDR3 is made up of 15 amino acids. CDR3 region: CASSRDRPINQPQHF. The CDR3, as DNA: TGTGCCAGTAGCAGAGACAGGCCGATCAATCAGCCCCAGCATTTT.

This chain links TRBV30 with TRBJ1-1; 8 nucleotides agree with TRBD1. Per the germline V gene, CDR1 is GTSNPN and CDR2 is SVGIG (reference sequence). V was pared by 1 base and J by 6 bases, with 7 bases of the junction left unmatched. CDR3 length: 14 residues. CDR3 in amino acids: CAWSDHGRGPEAFF. The CDR3 coding sequence is TGTGCCTGGAGTGACCACGGCAGGGGGCCTGAAGCTTTCTTT. Together with reference TRBV30 and TRBJ1-1, the CDR3 gives the full variable domain: SQTIHQWPATLVQPVGSPLSLECTVEGTSNPNLYWYRQAAGRGLQLLFYSVGIGQISSEVPQNLSASRPQDRQFILSSKKLLLSDSGFYLCAWSDHGRGPEAFFGQGTRLTVV.

The chain uses TRBV28 and TRBJ1-1, with a possible D match to TRBD1 (5 bases). Germline V gene lookup returns CDR1 MDHEN and CDR2 SYDVKM. The CDR3 is 15 amino acids. The ends were cut back, 8 bases at V and 6 bases at J, with 22 bases in the middle. CDR3 sequence (DNA): TGTGCCAGCTGTGCCCCGAACGGGGGTCGGCCTGAAGCTTTCTTT. This encodes CASCAPNGGRPEAFF. Using reference TRBV28 and TRBJ1-1 for the parts outside the CDR3, the full variable domain is DVKVTQSSRYLVKRTGEKVFLECVQDMDHENMFWYRQDPGLGLRLIYFSYDVKMKEKGDIPEGYSVSREKKERFSLILESASTNQTSMYLCASCAPNGGRPEAFFGQGTRLTVV.

This clone was seen a few times. The chain is built from TRBV27 and TRBJ1-6; TRBD1 matches at 7 bases. The CDR3 runs to 15 residues. The germline gives CDR1 MNHEY, CDR2 SMNVEV (reference sequence). The ends lost 5 bases at V and 4 bases at J; junction bases unmatched: 5. CDR3 nucleotides: TGTGCCAGCAGTCGTACGGGACAGTATAATTCACCCCTCCACTTT. Encoded protein: CASSRTGQYNSPLHF.

The gene calls are TRBV3-1 (or the pseudogene TRBV3-2) and TRBJ2-7; 11 bases line up with TRBD1. V shed 8 bases, J shed 2 bases, and the junction held 2 bases outside the gene matches. This CDR3 is built from 13 residues. Germline values: CDR1 LGHDT, CDR2 YNNKEL (reference sequence). Here the CDR3 reads CASRGQGAYEQYF. The CDR3 DNA reads as TGTGCCAGCCGGGGACAGGGGGCCTACGAGCAGTACTTC.

This chain uses TRBV6-1 with TRBJ1-1; D ambiguous. Germline CDR1 MNHNS, CDR2 SASEGT. V was pared by 2 bases and J by 0 bases, with 10 bases between. The CDR3 has 15 amino acids. This CDR3 reads CASSEFRIMNTEAFF. DNA of the CDR3: TGTGCCAGCAGTGAATTCAGGATCATGAACACTGAAGCTTTCTTT.

J is TRBJ1-6 and V is TRBV21-1; the DNA was not compared with TRBD1, the D call given in the table. TRBV21-1 is shown as a pseudogene. CDR3 length: 12 residues. CDR3 sequence: CASGTGTSPLHF. As DNA, the CDR3 is TGTGCCAGCGGGACAGGGACCTCACCCCTCCACTTT.

This clone was detected once. V is TRBV19 and J is TRBJ1-6, with D perhaps TRBD1 (6 bases). V was trimmed by 3 bases and J by 0 bases, leaving 15 bases between them. CDR1 and CDR2 (germline): LNHDA, SQIVND (reference sequence). The CDR3 has 18 amino acids. The DNA for the CDR3 is TGTGCCAGTAGTATGGTTGGGGGCCCCAGCTCCTATAATTCACCCCTCCACTTT. Translating gives CASSMVGGPSSYNSPLHF.

This clone has just one count. V gene TRBV5-1 combines with J gene TRBJ1-1; 10 bases align to TRBD1. Trimming cost V 0 bases and J 11 bases; bases outside gene matches: 7. Germline V gene sequence: CDR1 SGHRS, CDR2 YFSETQ. CDR3 length: 14 amino acids. CDR3 bases: TGCGCCAGCAGCTTGGGGAGACAGGGGGCAGGGGCTTTCTTT. Translation: CASSLGRQGAGAFF.

The chain couples TRBV3-1 (or the pseudogene TRBV3-2) to TRBJ1-2; no firm D call. The germline gives CDR1 LGHDT, CDR2 YNNKEL (reference sequence). V gave up 4 bases and J gave up 4 bases, with 10 bases separating them. This CDR3 has 13 residues. CDR3 residues: CASSPRHSYGYTF. The DNA of the CDR3 is TGTGCCAGCAGCCCGAGACACAGCTATGGCTACACCTTC.

V and J are TRBV29-1 and TRBJ1-2; D is possibly TRBD1 (6 bases). CDR3 length: 15 amino acids. V shed 0 bases and J shed 3 bases, with 14 bases lying between them. Germline loops: CDR1 SQVTM, CDR2 ANQGSEA. CDR3: CSVEEGGAKDYGYTF. In DNA form, the CDR3 reads TGCAGCGTTGAAGAGGGGGGGGCGAAGGACTATGGCTACACCTTC.

This sequence joins TRBV19 and TRBJ2-2, with 8 bases fitting TRBD2. The CDR3 sequence is 15 residues long. V was pared by 1 base and J by 5 bases, with 3 bases of the junction left unmatched. In germline, CDR1 is LNHDA, CDR2 SQIVND (reference sequence). CDR3 nucleotides: TGTGCCAGTAGTATAGGCGGGAGGAAGACCGGGGAGCTGTTTTTT. This encodes CASSIGGRKTGELFF.

The V gene is TRBV7-2, the J gene TRBJ2-7, with D possibly being TRBD2 (5 bases). V lost 3 bases and J lost 3, with 9 bases in between. The CDR3 spans 13 residues. Germline-derived CDR1 and CDR2 are SGHTA and FQGNSA. The CDR3 is CASSFGLIYEQYF. DNA for the CDR3: TGTGCCAGCAGCTTCGGACTTATCTACGAGCAGTACTTC.

This clone showed up just once. The chain employs TRBV9 and TRBJ1-2, with TRBD1 as a possible D gene (5 bases). The germline V and J ends were trimmed by 5 bases and 8 bases, with 22 bases remaining between them. CDR3 length: 15 amino acids. Germline V lookup: CDR1 SGDLS, CDR2 YYNGEE. The CDR3 reads CASSPGGLGLEGYTF. The CDR3 DNA reads TGTGCCAGCAGTCCCGGGGGTCTTGGATTAGAGGGCTACACCTTC.

This chain links TRBV3-1 (or the pseudogene TRBV3-2) with TRBJ2-7; the match to TRBD2 covers 10 bases. The germline CDR1 and CDR2 sequences are LGHDT and YNNKEL (reference sequence). The CDR3 has 18 amino acids. The V segment lost 3 bases and the J segment 4 bases; nucleotides outside the gene matches: 15. CDR3 amino acids: CASSHSGTSASKWYEQYF. The CDR3 region has the DNA TGTGCCAGCAGCCACTCCGGGACTAGCGCGTCTAAGTGGTACGAGCAGTACTTC.

This chain links TRBV7-6 with TRBJ2-5; D is perhaps TRBD2 (5 bases). Germline loops: CDR1 SGHVS, CDR2 FNYEAQ. V dropped 3 bases and J dropped 2 bases, with 13 bases sitting between them. CDR3 size: 15 residues. In DNA, the CDR3 is TGTGCCAGCAGCTTGGTCATGAGCGGACAAGAGACCCAGTACTTC. Translation: CASSLVMSGQETQYF.

The chain carries TRBV30 and TRBJ1-2, with 9 bases that match TRBD1. CDR1 is GTSNPN, CDR2 SVGIG, per germline (reference sequence). Trimming at V came to 2 bases and at J to 6 bases, leaving 1 base not matched to a gene. The CDR3 contains 12 residues. The CDR3 nucleotides read TGTGCCTGGAGTACAGGGGGCGATGGCTACACCTTC. This codes for CAWSTGGDGYTF. Full variable domain (missing parts from reference TRBV30 and TRBJ1-2): SQTIHQWPATLVQPVGSPLSLECTVEGTSNPNLYWYRQAAGRGLQLLFYSVGIGQISSEVPQNLSASRPQDRQFILSSKKLLLSDSGFYLCAWSTGGDGYTFGSGTRLTVV.

This chain links TRBV28 with TRBJ2-7; the match to TRBD2 covers 13 bases. CDR3 length: 15 residues. In germline, CDR1 is MDHEN, CDR2 SYDVKM. J was trimmed by 0 bases and V by 8 bases; bases with no gene match: 4. The CDR3 DNA reads TGTGCCAGCGAAACTAGCGGGAGGGGCTCCTACGAGCAGTACTTC. Translating it yields CASETSGRGSYEQYF.

The V gene is TRBV27, the J gene TRBJ2-7, with a tentative D call TRBD2 (5 bases). This CDR3 is 13 amino acids long. V was trimmed by 3 bases and J by 2 bases, leaving 8 bases between them. CDR1 is MNHEY, CDR2 SMNVEV, per germline (reference sequence). The CDR3 DNA sequence: TGTGCCAGCAGTTTCGTGGGAGCCTACGAGCAGTACTTC. Translation gives CASSFVGAYEQYF.

CDR3 loop: CASSERVRNTDTQYF. In nucleotides, the CDR3 is TGTGCCAGCAGTGAACGCGTCAGGAACACAGATACGCAGTATTTT. The chain employs TRBV2 and TRBJ2-3; D uncertain. Germline V lookup: CDR1 SNHLY, CDR2 FYNNEI. Trimming stripped 2 bases from V and 2 bases from J, with 11 bases between. The length of the CDR3 is 15 residues.

The chain uses TRBV7-9 and TRBJ1-1, with D possibly being TRBD1 (6 bases). CDR1 SEHNR and CDR2 FQNEAQ come from the germline V gene (reference sequence). This CDR3 has 15 amino acids. V lost 1 base and J 1 base, leaving 10 bases between the germline ends. The CDR3: CASSLVTGRNTEAFF. The CDR3 coding sequence is TGTGCCAGCAGCTTAGTCACAGGGCGGAACACTGAAGCTTTCTTT.

This clone was picked up one time. The rearrangement uses TRBV18 and TRBJ2-1; possible D gene TRBD2, 5 bases. The CDR3 has 16 amino acids. Germline CDR1 and CDR2: KGHSH and LQKENI. V was pared by 1 base and J by 7 bases, with 17 bases between. The CDR3 loop reads CASSPRETNRRNEQFF. Written as DNA, the CDR3 is TGTGCCAGCTCACCACGGGAGACTAACCGGCGGAATGAGCAGTTCTTC.

This clone was seen once. This chain links TRBV5-1 with TRBJ1-1; 7 bases match TRBD1. Unmatched junction bases numbered 5, after V lost 0 bases and J lost 6 bases. The germline CDR1 and CDR2 sequences are SGHRS and YFSETQ. The CDR3 has 14 amino acids. The CDR3 sequence: CASSLDRGWAEAFF. The CDR3 DNA reads TGCGCCAGCAGCTTGGACAGGGGTTGGGCTGAAGCTTTCTTT.

This chain joins TRBV18 and TRBJ1-1; TRBD1 matches at 8 bases. The trim removed 6 bases at V and 13 bases at J, leaving 13 bases unmatched. Looked up from germline, CDR1 is KGHSH and CDR2 is LQKENI. The CDR3 is made up of 13 amino acids. The CDR3 region is CASSALDRGEDFF. The CDR3 DNA reads TGTGCCAGCTCCGCCCTTGACAGGGGTGAGGATTTCTTT.

The chain couples TRBV28 to TRBJ1-3, with 7 bases lining up with TRBD1. Germline V lookup: CDR1 MDHEN, CDR2 SYDVKM. The ends lost 7 bases at V and 1 base at J; junction bases unmatched: 10. The CDR3 runs to 16 residues. CDR3 in amino acids: CASTSGQTKSGNTIYF. The DNA of the CDR3 is TGTGCCAGCACCTCGGGACAGACAAAGTCTGGAAACACCATATATTTT. Variable domain in full (rest from reference TRBV28 and TRBJ1-3): DVKVTQSSRYLVKRTGEKVFLECVQDMDHENMFWYRQDPGLGLRLIYFSYDVKMKEKGDIPEGYSVSREKKERFSLILESASTNQTSMYLCASTSGQTKSGNTIYFGEGSWLTVV.

This rearrangement joins TRBV7-2 to TRBJ1-6, with TRBD1 identical over 10 bases. Germline V gives CDR1 SGHTA, CDR2 FQGNSA. V was clipped by 5 bases and J by 10 bases; unmatched bases: 11. The CDR3 totals 16 residues. CDR3 coding DNA: TGTGCCAGCAGCGATCAAACCGGGACAGGGGTCTCACCCCTCCACTTT. It codes for CASSDQTGTGVSPLHF.

The chain joins TRBV27 to TRBJ2-1, with TRBD2 matching 15 bases. CDR1 MNHEY and CDR2 SMNVEV come from the germline V gene (reference sequence). This CDR3 is 19 amino acids long. V was pared by 8 bases and J by 7 bases, with 18 bases of the junction left unmatched. CDR3 residues: CASGRDREGLAGGGNEQFF. The CDR3 DNA is TGTGCCAGCGGGAGGGACAGGGAGGGACTAGCGGGGGGAGGGAATGAGCAGTTCTTC.

The V gene is TRBV29-1, the J gene TRBJ1-5, with a possible D match to TRBD1 (6 bases). Germline loops: CDR1 SQVTM, CDR2 ANQGSEA. The CDR3 totals 13 residues. V was pared by 7 bases and J by 6 bases, with 16 bases between. The chain's CDR3 is CSADQGSGQPQHF. DNA for the CDR3: TGCAGCGCGGACCAGGGGTCTGGTCAGCCCCAGCATTTT.

This chain connects TRBV5-1 to TRBJ2-7, with D possibly being TRBD2 (5 bases). The CDR3 covers 15 residues. Germline V gene lookup returns CDR1 SGHRS and CDR2 YFSETQ. V lost 3 bases and J 3 bases, leaving 16 bases between the germline ends. CDR3 amino acids: CASSWLGGPLYEQYF. CDR3 nucleotides: TGCGCCAGCAGCTGGCTAGGAGGCCCTCTCTACGAGCAGTACTTC.

The chain uses TRBV19 and TRBJ1-4; D is undetermined. V lost 3 bases and J 0 bases, leaving 8 bases between the germline ends. The germline V gene encodes CDR1 LNHDA and CDR2 SQIVND (reference sequence). The CDR3 is 15 residues long. CDR3 nucleotide sequence: TGTGCCAGTAGTATTTCGGTTGCAACTAATGAAAAACTGTTTTTT. This gives the protein CASSISVATNEKLFF.

This sequence joins TRBV6-2 or TRBV6-3 and TRBJ1-1; D unresolved. The CDR3 is made up of 13 amino acids. Deletions cut 2 bases from V and 1 base from J, with 5 bases between. CDR1 is MNHEY and CDR2 is SVGEGT in the germline V gene. The CDR3, as DNA: TGTGCCAGCAGTTACGTAGAGAACACTGAAGCTTTCTTT. Its protein is CASSYVENTEAFF.